This T cell receptor beta chain appears in the sequencing data of a study of shared clonotypes between healthy human individuals. For unsorted PBMC, 250 to 350 ng DNA per replicate equaled 25,000 to 30,000 T cell genomes. This table comes from immunoSEQ multiplex PCR, and its TCRdb copy is limited to in-frame clones, with some not included. This table holds 450,000 to 600,000 clones, around 80% found once. The CDR3 is made up of 15 amino acids. Trimming shortened V by 5 bases and J by 1 base, and 9 bases separated the two germline ends. CDR1 and CDR2 from the germline V gene are MNHNY and SVGAGI (reference sequence).

This clonotype was sampled from a woman aged 40 to 55 in good health. Some clones in this sample may be carry-over from other donors' samples. The specimen sequenced was PBMCs. The chain joins TRBV6-6 to TRBJ2-6; D gene uncertain. The CDR3 is CASSTHGSGANVLTF. CDR3 coding DNA: TGTGCCAGCAGTACCCACGGATCTGGGGCCAACGTCCTGACTTTC.